This T cell receptor (beta chain) was found in a study of cytomegalovirus exposure and HLA in healthy donors. CDR3 size: 18 residues. The ends lost 8 bases at V and 2 bases at J; junction bases unmatched: 20. Germline CDR1 reads MDHEN; CDR2 reads SYDVKM. In the PCR, 60 Vbeta and 13 Jbeta primers were used. Profiled with immunoSEQ multiplex PCR; TCRdb holds only in-frame clones, not every one. The repertoire holds roughly 180,000 clones, with 78% as singletons. V gene TRBV28 combines with J gene TRBJ2-7; TRBD1 aligns across 8 bases. The sequencing sample was made of PBMCs. This receptor was obtained from a female donor in good health and CMV-seronegative. CDR3 sequence (DNA): TGTGCCAGCCAGCAGTTTAGTGGAGGGACAGGTCCTCCCTACGAGCAGTACTTC. Translating gives CASQQFSGGTGPPYEQYF. Looking up the rest from reference TRBV28 and TRBJ2-7 gives the full variable domain: DVKVTQSSRYLVKRTGEKVFLECVQDMDHENMFWYRQDPGLGLRLIYFSYDVKMKEKGDIPEGYSVSREKKERFSLILESASTNQTSMYLCASQQFSGGTGPPYEQYFGPGTRLTVT.